A single sample is the source of the 17 T cell receptor beta chains below, sequenced in a study of blood T cell repertoires in COVID-19. Sequencing was performed with immunoSEQ multiplex PCR; in TCRdb, only in-frame clones are kept and a portion is missing. The sample carries around 280,000 clones, roughly 87% recorded once. Sequencing was performed on peripheral blood. The receptors stem from a woman aged 50 to 65 who had recovered from COVID-19.

The rearrangement joins TRBV9 to TRBJ2-4, with 8 bases matching TRBD1. CDR3 size: 13 residues. Germline assignment: CDR1 SGDLS and CDR2 YYNGEE. The trim removed 3 bases at V and 10 bases at J, leaving 6 bases unmatched. CDR3 bases: TGTGCCAGCAGCGAACACAGGGGGGATATTCAGTACTTC. This gives the protein CASSEHRGDIQYF.

V gene TRBV29-1 combines with J gene TRBJ2-2; tentatively, D is TRBD2 (6 bases). The V end lost 5 bases, the J end lost 6 bases, and 13 bases lay between the germline ends. Germline CDR1 SQVTM, CDR2 ANQGSEA. The CDR3 loop spans 13 amino acids. CDR3 coding DNA: TGCAGCGTTTTGACTAGGGAGGCCGGGGAGCTGTTTTTT. Its translation is CSVLTREAGELFF.

This clone was found a few times. The V call is TRBV11-2, the J call TRBJ1-1, with D possibly being TRBD1 (6 bases). The germline CDR1 and CDR2 sequences are SGHAT and FQNNGV. This CDR3 is built from 12 residues. CDR3 region: CVSKQGNTEAFF. Here the CDR3 DNA reads TGTGTATCCAAACAGGGAAACACTGAAGCTTTCTTT.

The chain joins TRBV4-2 to TRBJ1-2; TRBD1 matches at 8 bases. The germline V gene has CDR1 LGHNA and CDR2 YNFKEQ. V lost 3 bases, J lost 2 bases, and 5 bases stayed unmatched. The CDR3 consists of 15 residues. Here the CDR3 reads CASSQTGVGNYGYTF. The CDR3 DNA sequence: TGTGCCAGCAGCCAGACAGGGGTCGGAAACTATGGCTACACCTTC.

The J gene is TRBJ2-1, the V gene TRBV13; D ambiguous. Trimming took 4 bases from V and 6 from J, leaving 7 bases between them. The CDR3 contains 12 residues. Germline V gene lookup returns CDR1 PRHDT and CDR2 FYEKMQ (reference sequence). CDR3 DNA: TGTGCCAGCAGCTACCTCAGCAATGAGCAGTTCTTC. It is translated as CASSYLSNEQFF.

The rearrangement links TRBV5-4 to TRBJ2-1, with 8 bases that match TRBD2. This CDR3 spans 18 amino acids. Germline CDR1 reads SGHNT; CDR2 reads YYREEE (reference sequence). V shed 2 bases and J 1 base; nucleotides not matched to a gene: 11. The CDR3 protein is CASSFPSGSFLSYNEQFF. The DNA of the CDR3 is TGTGCCAGCAGCTTCCCTAGCGGGTCCTTCCTATCCTACAATGAGCAGTTCTTC. Complete variable domain (other parts from reference TRBV5-4 and TRBJ2-1): ETGVTQSPTHLIKTRGQQVTLRCSSQSGHNTVSWYQQALGQGPQFIFQYYREEENGRGNFPPRFSGLQFPNYSSELNVNALELDDSALYLCASSFPSGSFLSYNEQFFGPGTRLTVL.

The gene calls are TRBV6-2 or TRBV6-3 and TRBJ1-2; 7 nucleotides line up with TRBD1. The germline V gene has CDR1 MNHEY and CDR2 SVGEGT. This CDR3 contains 14 residues. The V segment lost 5 bases and the J segment 8 bases; nucleotides outside the gene matches: 11. The CDR3 protein is CASSPQGGSPGYTF. CDR3 bases: TGTGCCAGCAGTCCCCAGGGGGGAAGTCCCGGCTACACCTTC.

V is TRBV30 and J is TRBJ1-1; D ambiguous. Trimming removed 3 bases at V and 3 bases at J, with 11 bases between. Germline CDR1 GTSNPN, CDR2 SVGIG (reference sequence). This CDR3 region has 13 residues. The CDR3: CAWRDRRDTEAFF. The DNA for the CDR3 is TGTGCCTGGAGGGACCGGAGGGACACTGAAGCTTTCTTT. The full variable domain, in which reference TRBV30 and TRBJ1-1 provide the parts outside the CDR3, is SQTIHQWPATLVQPVGSPLSLECTVEGTSNPNLYWYRQAAGRGLQLLFYSVGIGQISSEVPQNLSASRPQDRQFILSSKKLLLSDSGFYLCAWRDRRDTEAFFGQGTRLTVV.

J is TRBJ2-1 and V is TRBV7-2; 9 bases map to TRBD2. The length of the CDR3 is 15 residues. Germline V lookup: CDR1 SGHTA, CDR2 FQGNSA. Trimming took 1 base from V and 7 from J; bases not matched to a gene: 5. CDR3 in amino acids: CASSLVTSGRNEQFF. The CDR3 coding sequence is TGTGCCAGCAGCTTAGTAACTAGCGGGCGAAATGAGCAGTTCTTC.

The chain is built from TRBV19 and TRBJ2-7; 7 bases are a match to TRBD2. Germline assignment: CDR1 LNHDA and CDR2 SQIVND (reference sequence). CDR3 length: 14 amino acids. V gave up 4 bases and J gave up 7 bases; unmatched junction bases: 10. The chain's CDR3 is CASSKRGREVEQYF. CDR3 coding DNA: TGTGCCAGTAGTAAGAGGGGACGGGAGGTGGAGCAGTACTTC.

The rearrangement uses TRBV7-2 and TRBJ1-5, with TRBD1 as a possible D gene (5 bases). This CDR3 is 17 amino acids long. The germline V gene encodes CDR1 SGHTA and CDR2 FQGNSA. The ends were cut back, 1 base at V and 2 bases at J, with 15 bases in the middle. The CDR3 DNA reads as TGTGCCAGCAGCTTAGTGCCGCAGGGACTGGGCAATCAGCCCCAGCATTTT. It codes for CASSLVPQGLGNQPQHF.

The gene calls are TRBV18 and TRBJ1-1; TRBD1 is a possible D gene (6 bases). Germline CDR1 is KGHSH and CDR2 is LQKENI. This CDR3 has 14 amino acids. V was cut by 6 bases and J by 4 bases, with 15 bases left in between. The CDR3 region has the DNA TGTGCCAGCTCCCCCCACAGGGTAGGCACTGAAGCTTTCTTT. It translates to CASSPHRVGTEAFF.

V gene TRBV19 combines with J gene TRBJ2-1; TRBD2 matches at 9 bases. Germline CDR1 LNHDA, CDR2 SQIVND (reference sequence). With 7 bases clipped from V and 4 bases from J, the junction kept 17 bases outside the gene matches. The CDR3 is 18 amino acids. The CDR3 sequence: CASMPRGSGGPSYNEQFF. DNA of the CDR3: TGTGCCAGTATGCCGAGGGGGAGCGGGGGGCCCAGTTACAATGAGCAGTTCTTC.

The chain joins TRBV4-3 to TRBJ1-6; 9 bases line up with TRBD1. This CDR3 region has 15 residues. V was pared by 4 bases and J by 6 bases, with 4 bases of the junction left unmatched. From germline, CDR1 is LGHNA and CDR2 YSLEER. CDR3 nucleotide sequence: TGCGCCAGCAGCCGGACAGGGGTTAGTAATTCACCCCTCCACTTT. Translated, it gives CASSRTGVSNSPLHF.

The chain combines TRBV7-3 with TRBJ2-1, with 9 bases identical to TRBD1. Germline V lookup: CDR1 SGHTA, CDR2 FQGTGA. V was clipped by 4 bases and J by 4 bases; unmatched bases: 5. The CDR3 covers 15 residues. CDR3 residues: CASSSGTGSYNEQFF. CDR3 nucleotides: TGTGCCAGCAGCTCCGGGACAGGGAGTTACAATGAGCAGTTCTTC.

This chain uses TRBV6-1 with TRBJ2-1; 7 nucleotides align to TRBD2. Trimming cost V 2 bases and J 4 bases; bases outside gene matches: 5. The germline CDR1 and CDR2 sequences are MNHNS and SASEGT. CDR3 size: 15 residues. CDR3 sequence: CASSEIGGGYNEQFF. The CDR3 DNA follows: TGTGCCAGCAGTGAAATTGGGGGGGGGTACAATGAGCAGTTCTTC.

The chain employs TRBV27 and TRBJ1-5; D unresolved. V lost 5 bases and J 3 bases, leaving 8 bases between the germline ends. Germline V gives CDR1 MNHEY, CDR2 SMNVEV (reference sequence). CDR3 size: 13 residues. The CDR3 loop is CASSPIDNQPQHF. CDR3 sequence (DNA): TGTGCCAGCAGTCCCATAGACAATCAGCCCCAGCATTTT.